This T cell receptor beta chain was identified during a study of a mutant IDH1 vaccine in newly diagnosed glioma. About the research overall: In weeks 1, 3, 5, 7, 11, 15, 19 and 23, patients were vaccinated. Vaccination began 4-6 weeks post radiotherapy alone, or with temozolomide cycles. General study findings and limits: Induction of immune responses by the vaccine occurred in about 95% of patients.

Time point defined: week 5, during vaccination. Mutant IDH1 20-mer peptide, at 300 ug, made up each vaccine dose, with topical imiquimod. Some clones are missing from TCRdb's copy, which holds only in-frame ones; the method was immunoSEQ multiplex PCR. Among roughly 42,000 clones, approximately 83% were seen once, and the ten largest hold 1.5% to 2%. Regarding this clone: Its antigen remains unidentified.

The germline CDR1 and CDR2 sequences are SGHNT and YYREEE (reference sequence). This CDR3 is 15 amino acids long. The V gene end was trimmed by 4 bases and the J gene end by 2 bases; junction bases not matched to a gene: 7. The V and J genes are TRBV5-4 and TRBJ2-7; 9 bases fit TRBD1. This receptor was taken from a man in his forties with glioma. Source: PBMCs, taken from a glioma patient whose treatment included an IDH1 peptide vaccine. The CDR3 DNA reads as TGTGCCAGCAGCCCCGGGACAGGGCCGACCTACGAGCAGTACTTC. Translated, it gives CASSPGTGPTYEQYF.